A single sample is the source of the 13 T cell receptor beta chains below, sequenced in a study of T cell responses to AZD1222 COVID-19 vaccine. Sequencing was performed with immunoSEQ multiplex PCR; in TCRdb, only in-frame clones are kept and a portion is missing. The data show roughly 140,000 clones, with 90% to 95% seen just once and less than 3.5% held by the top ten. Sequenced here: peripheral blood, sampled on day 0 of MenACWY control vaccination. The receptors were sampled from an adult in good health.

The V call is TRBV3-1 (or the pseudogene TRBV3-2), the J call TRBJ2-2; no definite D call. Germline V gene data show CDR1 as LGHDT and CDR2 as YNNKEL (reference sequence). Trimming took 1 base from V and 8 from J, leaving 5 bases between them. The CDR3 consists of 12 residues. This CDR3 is CASSQVRGELFF. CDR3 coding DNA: TGTGCCAGCAGCCAAGTGAGAGGGGAGCTGTTTTTT.

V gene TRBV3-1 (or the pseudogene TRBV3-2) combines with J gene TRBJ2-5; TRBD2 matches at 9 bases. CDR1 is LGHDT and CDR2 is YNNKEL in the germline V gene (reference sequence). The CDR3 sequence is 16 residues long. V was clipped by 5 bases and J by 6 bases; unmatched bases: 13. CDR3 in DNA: TGTGCCAGCAGCACCTCGGGCGGGGGGGGTAAAAAGACCCAGTACTTC. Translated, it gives CASSTSGGGGKKTQYF.

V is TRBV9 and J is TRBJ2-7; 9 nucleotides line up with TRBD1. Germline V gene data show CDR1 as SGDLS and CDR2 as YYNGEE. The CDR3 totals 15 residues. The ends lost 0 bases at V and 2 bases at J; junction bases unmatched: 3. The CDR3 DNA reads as TGTGCCAGCAGCGTAGATGGGACAGGGACCTACGAGCAGTACTTC. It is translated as CASSVDGTGTYEQYF.

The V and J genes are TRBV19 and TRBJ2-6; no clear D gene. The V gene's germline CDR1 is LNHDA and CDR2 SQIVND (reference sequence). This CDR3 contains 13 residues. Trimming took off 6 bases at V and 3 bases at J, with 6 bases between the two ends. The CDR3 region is CASRGNGANVLTF. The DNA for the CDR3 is TGTGCCAGTAGGGGGAATGGGGCCAACGTCCTGACTTTC.

In DNA form, the CDR3 reads TGTGCCAGCAGTGAGACAGGGGGCCAAGAGACCCAGTACTTC. This encodes CASSETGGQETQYF. J is TRBJ2-5 and V is TRBV6-1, with TRBD1 matching 9 bases. This CDR3 has 14 amino acids. The germline V gene has CDR1 MNHNS and CDR2 SASEGT. The ends lost 3 bases at V and 1 base at J; junction bases unmatched: 0.

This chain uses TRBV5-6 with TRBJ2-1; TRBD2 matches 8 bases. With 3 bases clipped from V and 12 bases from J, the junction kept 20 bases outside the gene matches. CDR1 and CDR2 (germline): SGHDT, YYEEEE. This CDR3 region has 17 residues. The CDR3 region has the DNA TGTGCCAGCAGCTCCCGAGGAGCGGGGGCAGTGTTTGAGCGGCAGTTCTTC. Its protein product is CASSSRGAGAVFERQFF.

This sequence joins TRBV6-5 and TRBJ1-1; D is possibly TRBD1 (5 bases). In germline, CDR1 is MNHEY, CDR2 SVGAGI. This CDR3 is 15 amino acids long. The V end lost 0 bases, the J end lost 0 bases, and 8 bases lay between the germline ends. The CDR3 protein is CASSYSTGLNTEAFF. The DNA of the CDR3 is TGTGCCAGCAGTTACTCGACGGGACTGAACACTGAAGCTTTCTTT.

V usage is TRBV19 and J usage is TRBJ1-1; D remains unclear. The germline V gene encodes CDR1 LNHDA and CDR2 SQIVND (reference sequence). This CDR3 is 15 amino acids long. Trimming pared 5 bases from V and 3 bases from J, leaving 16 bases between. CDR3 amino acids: CASSVWWRPDTEAFF. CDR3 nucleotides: TGTGCCAGTAGTGTCTGGTGGCGTCCGGACACTGAAGCTTTCTTT.

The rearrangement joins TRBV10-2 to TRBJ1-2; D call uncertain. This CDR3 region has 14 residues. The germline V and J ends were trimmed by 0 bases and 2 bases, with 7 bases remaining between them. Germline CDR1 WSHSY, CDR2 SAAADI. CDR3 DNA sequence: TGCGCCAGCAGTGAGTCCTACGGGAACTATGGCTACACCTTC. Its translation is CASSESYGNYGYTF.

The CDR3 spells CASSLEQGALTGELFF. CDR3 in DNA: TGTGCCAGCAGCTTAGAACAGGGGGCCCTTACCGGGGAGCTGTTTTTT. The chain has TRBV11-3 and TRBJ2-2; 9 nucleotides align to TRBD1. The trim removed 0 bases at V and 5 bases at J, leaving 4 bases unmatched. The CDR3 is made up of 16 amino acids. CDR1 and CDR2 (germline): SGHNT, YENEEA.

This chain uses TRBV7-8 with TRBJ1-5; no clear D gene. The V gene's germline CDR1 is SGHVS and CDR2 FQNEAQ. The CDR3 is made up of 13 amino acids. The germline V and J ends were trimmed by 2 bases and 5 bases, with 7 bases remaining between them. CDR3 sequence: CASSLTKDQPQHF. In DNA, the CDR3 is TGTGCCAGCAGCTTAACGAAGGATCAGCCCCAGCATTTT.

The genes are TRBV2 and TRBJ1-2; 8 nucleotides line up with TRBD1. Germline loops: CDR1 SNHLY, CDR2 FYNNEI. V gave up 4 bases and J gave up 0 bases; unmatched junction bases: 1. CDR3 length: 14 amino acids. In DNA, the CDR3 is TGTGCCAGCAGTGGGACAGGGCCTAACTATGGCTACACCTTC. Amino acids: CASSGTGPNYGYTF.

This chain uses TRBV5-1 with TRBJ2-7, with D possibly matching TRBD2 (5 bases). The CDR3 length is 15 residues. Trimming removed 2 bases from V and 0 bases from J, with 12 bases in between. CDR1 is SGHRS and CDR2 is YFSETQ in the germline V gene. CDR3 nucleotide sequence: TGCGCCAGCAGCTTTAGCGTCGATAGCTCCTACGAGCAGTACTTC. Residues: CASSFSVDSSYEQYF.